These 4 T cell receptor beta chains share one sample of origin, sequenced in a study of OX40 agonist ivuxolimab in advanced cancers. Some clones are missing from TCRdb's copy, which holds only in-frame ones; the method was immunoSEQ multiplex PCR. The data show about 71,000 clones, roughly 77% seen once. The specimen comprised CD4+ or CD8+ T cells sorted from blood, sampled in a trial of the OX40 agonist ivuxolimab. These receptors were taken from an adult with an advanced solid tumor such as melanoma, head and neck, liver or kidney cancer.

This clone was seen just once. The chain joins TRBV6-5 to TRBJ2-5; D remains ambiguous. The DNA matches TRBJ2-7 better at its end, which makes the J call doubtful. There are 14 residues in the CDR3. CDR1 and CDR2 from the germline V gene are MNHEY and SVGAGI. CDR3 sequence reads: CASSYSITGYEQYF. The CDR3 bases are TGTGCCAGCAGTTACTCGATTACCGGCTACGAGCAGTACTTC.

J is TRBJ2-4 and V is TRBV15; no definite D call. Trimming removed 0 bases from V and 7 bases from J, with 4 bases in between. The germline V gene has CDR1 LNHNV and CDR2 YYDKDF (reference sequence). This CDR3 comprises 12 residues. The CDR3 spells CATSRDSNIQYF. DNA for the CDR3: TGTGCCACCAGCAGAGACAGCAACATTCAGTACTTC.

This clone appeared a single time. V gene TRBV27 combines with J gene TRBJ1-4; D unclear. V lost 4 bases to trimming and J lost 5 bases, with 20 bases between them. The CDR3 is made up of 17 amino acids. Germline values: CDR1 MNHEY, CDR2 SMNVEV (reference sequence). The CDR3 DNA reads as TGTGCCAGCAGTTCCCTCCGTGATGCGGTTCGAAATGAAAAACTGTTTTTT. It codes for CASSSLRDAVRNEKLFF.

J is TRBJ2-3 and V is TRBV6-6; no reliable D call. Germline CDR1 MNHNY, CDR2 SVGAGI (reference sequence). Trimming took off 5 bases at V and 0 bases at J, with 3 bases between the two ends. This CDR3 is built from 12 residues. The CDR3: CASSVSTDTQYF. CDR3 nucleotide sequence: TGTGCCAGCAGTGTAAGCACAGATACGCAGTATTTT.